The 22 T cell receptor beta chains below were found in one sample sequenced in a study of OX40 agonist ivuxolimab in advanced cancers. The repertoire was sequenced with immunoSEQ multiplex PCR; TCRdb's copy has only in-frame clones and lacks some. The sample includes 60,000 to 75,000 clones, about four fifths seen only once; the top ten take around 8%. This specimen consisted of CD4+ or CD8+ T cells sorted from blood, obtained in a trial of the OX40 agonist ivuxolimab. Receptors were obtained from an adult with an advanced solid tumor such as melanoma, head and neck, liver or kidney cancer.

J is TRBJ2-2 and V is TRBV5-1; D gene ambiguous. Trimming took 10 bases from V and 7 from J, leaving 17 bases between them. The CDR3 is 13 amino acids. Germline V gives CDR1 SGHRS, CDR2 YFSETQ. The CDR3 protein is CAARTVVGGELFF. In nucleotides, the CDR3 is TGCGCCGCTCGGACCGTCGTTGGCGGGGAGCTGTTTTTT.

The chain combines TRBV4-3 with TRBJ2-1; no clear D. Looked up from germline, CDR1 is LGHNA and CDR2 is YSLEER. The V gene lost 0 bases and the J gene lost 4 bases, with 4 bases spanning the gap. The CDR3 covers 13 residues. CDR3 sequence (DNA): TGCGCCAGCAGCCAAGAACAATACAATGAGCAGTTCTTC. As protein: CASSQEQYNEQFF.

This chain connects TRBV29-1 to TRBJ2-2; TRBD1 agrees at 7 bases. V was clipped by 0 bases and J by 6 bases; unmatched bases: 1. Germline V CDR1 and CDR2: SQVTM, ANQGSEA. This CDR3 is 13 amino acids long. The chain's CDR3 is CSVEDRGSGELFF. CDR3 in DNA: TGCAGCGTTGAAGACAGGGGGTCCGGGGAGCTGTTTTTT.

This rearrangement joins TRBV5-1 to TRBJ2-2; perhaps TRBD1 as D (6 bases). Germline CDR1 reads SGHRS; CDR2 reads YFSETQ. Trimming removed 0 bases from V and 2 bases from J, with 11 bases in between. The CDR3 contains 16 residues. The DNA for the CDR3 is TGCGCCAGCAGCTTGGGTGACAGGCCCAACACCGGGGAGCTGTTTTTT. This sequence encodes CASSLGDRPNTGELFF.

CDR3 protein: CASSLAWDEQFF. As DNA, the CDR3 is TGTGCCAGCAGCTTAGCATGGGATGAGCAGTTCTTC. This sequence joins TRBV11-1 and TRBJ2-1; D is ambiguous. Trimming took 0 bases from V and 8 from J, leaving 5 bases between them. The V gene's germline CDR1 is SGHAT and CDR2 FQDESV (reference sequence). CDR3 length: 12 amino acids.

This clone showed up just a few times. This chain links TRBV19 with TRBJ1-1; D is uncertain. Trimming took 3 bases from V and 5 from J, leaving 4 bases between them. This CDR3 contains 11 residues. Germline CDR1 and CDR2: LNHDA and SQIVND (reference sequence). CDR3 DNA sequence: TGTGCCAGTAGTATGAGGACTGAAGCTTTCTTT. It codes for CASSMRTEAFF. The whole variable domain, filled in from reference TRBV19 and TRBJ1-1, reads DGGITQSPKYLFRKEGQNVTLSCEQNLNHDAMYWYRQDPGQGLRLIYYSQIVNDFQKGDIAEGYSVSREKKESFPLTVTSAQKNPTAFYLCASSMRTEAFFGQGTRLTVV.

The chain couples TRBV2 to TRBJ1-5; no firm D call. The V gene's germline CDR1 is SNHLY and CDR2 FYNNEI. The CDR3 runs to 14 residues. Trimming pared 1 base from V and 5 bases from J, leaving 9 bases between. CDR3 nucleotide sequence: TGTGCCAGCAGTGAAGAGAGGATCTATCAGCCCCAGCATTTT. This sequence encodes CASSEERIYQPQHF.

The genes are TRBV2 and TRBJ1-4; D remains unclear. V was trimmed by 3 bases and J by 5 bases, leaving 7 bases between them. Per germline, CDR1 SNHLY and CDR2 FYNNEI. The CDR3 has 13 residues. Here the CDR3 reads CASSDLGNEKLFF. As DNA, the CDR3 is TGTGCCAGCAGTGACCTCGGAAATGAAAAACTGTTTTTT.

The J gene is TRBJ1-6, the V gene TRBV4-3; 7 nucleotides agree with TRBD1. The CDR3 runs 16 residues. CDR1 and CDR2 from the germline V gene are LGHNA and YSLEER. V lost 1 base to trimming and J lost 5 bases; unmatched junction nucleotides: 5. In DNA, the CDR3 is TGCGCCAGCAGCCAAGCCGCCAGGGGGGATAATTCACCCCTCCACTTT. Protein sequence: CASSQAARGDNSPLHF.

This chain links TRBV5-4 with TRBJ1-2, with unresolved D. CDR3 size: 13 residues. Germline values: CDR1 SGHNT, CDR2 YYREEE (reference sequence). V gave up 5 bases and J gave up 5 bases, with 13 bases separating them. CDR3 sequence (DNA): TGTGCCAGCAGTCCCGGAGCGGCTTATGGCTACACCTTC. Translation: CASSPGAAYGYTF.

The J gene is TRBJ2-1, the V gene TRBV6-5; 12 bases line up with TRBD2. CDR1 is MNHEY and CDR2 is SVGAGI in the germline V gene. Trimming took 4 bases from V and 8 from J; bases not matched to a gene: 6. This CDR3 comprises 15 residues. The CDR3 coding sequence is TGTGCCAGCAGTTCCACTAGCGGGGGGCCCTATGAGCAGTTCTTC. This translates into CASSSTSGGPYEQFF.

The sample holds one count of this clone. The chain has TRBV15 and TRBJ1-1; D gene unclear. CDR1 and CDR2 from the germline V gene are LNHNV and YYDKDF (reference sequence). The CDR3 runs 14 residues. V was trimmed by 3 bases and J by 1 base, leaving 9 bases between them. The CDR3 DNA is TGTGCCACCAGCAGGGATGGACGGAACACTGAAGCTTTCTTT. Protein product: CATSRDGRNTEAFF.

V and J are TRBV2 and TRBJ2-2; the D gene is possibly TRBD1 (6 bases). CDR3 length: 14 residues. The ends were cut back, 8 bases at V and 0 bases at J, with 10 bases in the middle. Per the germline V gene, CDR1 is SNHLY and CDR2 is FYNNEI. The CDR3 sequence is CASRGHSNTGELFF. The CDR3 DNA reads as TGTGCCAGCCGGGGACACTCGAACACCGGGGAGCTGTTTTTT.

The table lists this clone with a few counts. The chain joins TRBV19 to TRBJ1-5; 11 positions agree with TRBD1. The CDR3 is 17 residues long. With 5 bases clipped from V and 1 base from J, the junction kept 7 bases outside the gene matches. Germline lookup yields CDR1 LNHDA and CDR2 SQIVND (reference sequence). Written as DNA, the CDR3 is TGTGCCAGTAGTGGACGGACAGGGGGCCGGAGCAATCAGCCCCAGCATTTT. Its protein is CASSGRTGGRSNQPQHF.

CDR3 protein: CASSLVAGGPNEQYF. In nucleotides, the CDR3 is TGTGCCAGCAGCTTAGTAGCGGGAGGGCCTAACGAGCAGTACTTC. The V gene is TRBV7-2, the J gene TRBJ2-7, with 11 bases fitting TRBD2. The length of the CDR3 is 15 residues. Germline V gene sequence: CDR1 SGHTA, CDR2 FQGNSA. After removal of 1 base from V and 5 bases from J, the junction contained 4 bases not matched to a gene.

As for this clone: Other DNA sequences in the same sample also yield this CDR3. The V gene is TRBV9, the J gene TRBJ2-2, with D perhaps being TRBD1 or TRBD2 (7 bases each). Germline CDR1 and CDR2: SGDLS and YYNGEE. This CDR3 spans 16 amino acids. Trimming shortened V by 4 bases and J by 1 base, and 14 bases separated the two germline ends. DNA of the CDR3: TGTGCCAGCAGCCCCAGGGGGGGCGGGAACACCGGGGAGCTGTTTTTT. It translates to CASSPRGGGNTGELFF. The full variable domain, rest sourced from reference TRBV9 and TRBJ2-2, is DSGVTQTPKHLITATGQRVTLRCSPRSGDLSVYWYQQSLDQGLQFLIQYYNGEERAKGNILERFSAQQFPDLHSELNLSSLELGDSALYFCASSPRGGGNTGELFFGEGSRLTVL.

The V call is TRBV7-2, the J call TRBJ2-5; D is unresolved. CDR1 is SGHTA, CDR2 FQGNSA, per germline. The CDR3 is 11 residues long. The V and J ends lost 4 bases and 4 bases respectively, with 4 bases between them. The CDR3 protein is CASSSTETQYF. The CDR3 DNA sequence: TGTGCCAGCAGCTCCACAGAGACCCAGTACTTC.

The chain has TRBV21-1 and TRBJ2-7; TRBD2 reflects the table's D call only, with no check against the DNA. TRBV21-1 is termed a pseudogene. This CDR3 is 15 amino acids long. The CDR3 loop is CASSPLAGPTYEQYF. Written as DNA, the CDR3 is TGTGCCAGCAGCCCTCTAGCGGGTCCGACCTACGAGCAGTACTTC.

The rearrangement links TRBV7-8 to TRBJ2-5; D is undetermined. CDR3 length: 13 amino acids. V lost 2 bases and J 1 base, leaving 5 bases between the germline ends. Germline-derived CDR1 and CDR2 are SGHVS and FQNEAQ. DNA for the CDR3: TGTGCCAGCAGCTTAATCAGCCAAGAGACCCAGTACTTC. Encoded protein: CASSLISQETQYF.

CDR3 amino acids: CAISEGQGVYWNTEAFF. The CDR3 nucleotides read TGTGCCATCAGTGAGGGTCAGGGGGTCTATTGGAACACTGAAGCTTTCTTT. J is TRBJ1-1 and V is TRBV10-3; 7 nucleotides line up with TRBD1. Germline CDR1 is ENHRY and CDR2 is SYGVKD. V was pared by 2 bases and J by 1 base, with 10 bases of the junction left unmatched. The CDR3 covers 17 residues.

The chain uses TRBV5-1 and TRBJ1-6; possible D gene TRBD1, 6 bases. The germline gives CDR1 SGHRS, CDR2 YFSETQ. V gave up 0 bases and J gave up 7 bases, with 8 bases separating them. The CDR3 is 14 residues long. CDR3 coding DNA: TGCGCCAGCAGCTTGGCGGGGGGCAATTCACCCCTCCACTTT. This codes for CASSLAGGNSPLHF. The entire variable domain, with the rest obtained from reference TRBV5-1 and TRBJ1-6, is as follows: KAGVTQTPRYLIKTRGQQVTLSCSPISGHRSVSWYQQTPGQGLQFLFEYFSETQRNKGNFPGRFSGRQFSNSRSEMNVSTLELGDSALYLCASSLAGGNSPLHFGNGTRLTVT.

The genes are TRBV28 and TRBJ2-3, with 10 bases fitting TRBD1. The germline gives CDR1 MDHEN, CDR2 SYDVKM. V lost 3 bases and J lost 2; bases outside the gene matches: 2. The CDR3 contains 15 residues. The CDR3 DNA follows: TGTGCCAGCAGTTTGGACAGGGGGGCCACAGATACGCAGTATTTT. This codes for CASSLDRGATDTQYF.